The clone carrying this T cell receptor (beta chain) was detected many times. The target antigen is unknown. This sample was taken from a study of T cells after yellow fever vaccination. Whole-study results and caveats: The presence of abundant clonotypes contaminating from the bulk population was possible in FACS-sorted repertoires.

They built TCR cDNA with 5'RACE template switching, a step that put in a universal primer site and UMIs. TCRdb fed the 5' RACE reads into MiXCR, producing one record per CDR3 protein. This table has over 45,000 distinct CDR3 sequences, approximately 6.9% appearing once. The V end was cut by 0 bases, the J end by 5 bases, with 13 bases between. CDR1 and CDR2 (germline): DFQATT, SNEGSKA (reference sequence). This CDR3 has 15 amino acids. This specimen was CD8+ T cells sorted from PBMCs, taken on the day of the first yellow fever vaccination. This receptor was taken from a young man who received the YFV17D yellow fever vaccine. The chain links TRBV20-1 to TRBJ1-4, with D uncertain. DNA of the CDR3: TGCAGTGCTAGAGATTTCGGGATAATGAATGAAAAACTGTTTTTT. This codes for CSARDFGIMNEKLFF.